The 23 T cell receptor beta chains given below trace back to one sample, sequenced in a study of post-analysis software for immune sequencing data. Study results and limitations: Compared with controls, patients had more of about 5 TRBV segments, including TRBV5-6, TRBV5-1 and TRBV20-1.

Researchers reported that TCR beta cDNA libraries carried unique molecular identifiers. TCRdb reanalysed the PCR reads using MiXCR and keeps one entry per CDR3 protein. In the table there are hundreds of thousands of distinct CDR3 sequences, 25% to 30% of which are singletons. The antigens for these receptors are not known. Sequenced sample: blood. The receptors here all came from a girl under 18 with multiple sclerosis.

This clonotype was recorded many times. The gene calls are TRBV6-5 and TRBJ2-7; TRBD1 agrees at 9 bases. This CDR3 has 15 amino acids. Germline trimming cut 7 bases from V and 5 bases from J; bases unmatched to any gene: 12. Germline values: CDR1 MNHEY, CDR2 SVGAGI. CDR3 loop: CASTITGTGNNEQYF. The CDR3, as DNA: TGTGCCAGCACCATAACCGGGACAGGGAACAACGAGCAGTACTTC.

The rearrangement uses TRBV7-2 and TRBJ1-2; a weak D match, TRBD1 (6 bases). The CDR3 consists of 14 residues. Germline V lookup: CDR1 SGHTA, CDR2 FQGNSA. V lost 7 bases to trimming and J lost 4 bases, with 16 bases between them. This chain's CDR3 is CASIPSDRLYGYTF. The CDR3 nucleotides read TGTGCCAGCATCCCCTCGGACAGACTCTATGGCTACACCTTC.

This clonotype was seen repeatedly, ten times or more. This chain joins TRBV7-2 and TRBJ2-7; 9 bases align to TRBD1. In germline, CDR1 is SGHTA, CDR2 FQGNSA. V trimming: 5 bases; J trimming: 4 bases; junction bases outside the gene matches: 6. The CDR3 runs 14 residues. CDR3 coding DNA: TGTGCCAGCAGCCTTGCGGACAGGGGTTACGAGCAGTACTTC. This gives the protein CASSLADRGYEQYF. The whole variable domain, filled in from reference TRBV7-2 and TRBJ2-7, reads GAGVSQSPSNKVTEKGKDVELRCDPISGHTALYWYRQSLGQGLEFLIYFQGNSAPDKSGLPSDRFSAERTGGSVSTLTIQRTQQEDSAVYLCASSLADRGYEQYFGPGTRLTVT.

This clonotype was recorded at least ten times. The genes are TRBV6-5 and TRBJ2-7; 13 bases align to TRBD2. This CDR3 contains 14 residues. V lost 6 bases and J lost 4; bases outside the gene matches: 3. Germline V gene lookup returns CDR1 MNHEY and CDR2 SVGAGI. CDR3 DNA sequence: TGTGCCAGCAGGACTAGCGGGAGGTCTTACGAGCAGTACTTC. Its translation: CASRTSGRSYEQYF.

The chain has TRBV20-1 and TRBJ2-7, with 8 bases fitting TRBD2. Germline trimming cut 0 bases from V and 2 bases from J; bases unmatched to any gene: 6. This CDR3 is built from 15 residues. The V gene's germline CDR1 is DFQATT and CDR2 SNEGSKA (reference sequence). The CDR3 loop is CSARDFSGATYEQYF. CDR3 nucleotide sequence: TGCAGTGCTAGAGATTTTAGCGGGGCGACCTACGAGCAGTACTTC.

CDR3 DNA sequence: TGCAGTGCTATGGGCCCAAGCCGGGACAGGAATCAGCCCCAGCATTTT. Translated: CSAMGPSRDRNQPQHF. This chain links TRBV20-1 with TRBJ1-5, with 8 bases aligning to TRBD1. Germline V gene data show CDR1 as DFQATT and CDR2 as SNEGSKA (reference sequence). The CDR3 loop spans 16 amino acids. J was trimmed by 4 bases and V by 4 bases; bases with no gene match: 12.

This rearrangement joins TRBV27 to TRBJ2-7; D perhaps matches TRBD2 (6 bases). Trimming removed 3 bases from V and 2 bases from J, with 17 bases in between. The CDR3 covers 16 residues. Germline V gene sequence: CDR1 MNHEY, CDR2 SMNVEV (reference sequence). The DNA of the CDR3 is TGTGCCAGCAGTTTTAGTTCCGGGACTCAGACCTACGAGCAGTACTTC. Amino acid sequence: CASSFSSGTQTYEQYF.

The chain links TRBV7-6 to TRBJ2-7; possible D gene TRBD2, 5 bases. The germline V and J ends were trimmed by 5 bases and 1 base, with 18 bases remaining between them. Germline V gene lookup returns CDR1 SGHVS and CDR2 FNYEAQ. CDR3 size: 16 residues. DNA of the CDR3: TGTGCCAGCAGCCCAACGGTAGCGCAAACGTCCTACGAGCAGTACTTC. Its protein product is CASSPTVAQTSYEQYF.

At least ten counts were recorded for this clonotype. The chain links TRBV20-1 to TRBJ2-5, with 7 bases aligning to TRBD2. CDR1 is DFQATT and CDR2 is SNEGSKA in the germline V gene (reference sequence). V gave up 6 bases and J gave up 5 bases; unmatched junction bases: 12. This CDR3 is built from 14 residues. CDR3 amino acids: CSASSTSRGETQYF. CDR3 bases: TGCAGTGCAAGCTCGACTAGCAGAGGGGAGACCCAGTACTTC.

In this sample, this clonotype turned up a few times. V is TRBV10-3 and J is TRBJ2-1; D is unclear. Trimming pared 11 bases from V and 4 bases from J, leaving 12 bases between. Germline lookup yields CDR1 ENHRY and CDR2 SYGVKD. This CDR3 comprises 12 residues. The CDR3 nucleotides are TGTGCCGCAGGAACCGCATACAATGAGCAGTTCTTC. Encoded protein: CAAGTAYNEQFF.

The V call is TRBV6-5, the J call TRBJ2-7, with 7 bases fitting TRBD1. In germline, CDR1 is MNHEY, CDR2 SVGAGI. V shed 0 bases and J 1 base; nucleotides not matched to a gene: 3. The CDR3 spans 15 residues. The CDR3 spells CASSYSYRGSYEQYF. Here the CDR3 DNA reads TGTGCCAGCAGTTACTCATACAGGGGTTCCTACGAGCAGTACTTC.

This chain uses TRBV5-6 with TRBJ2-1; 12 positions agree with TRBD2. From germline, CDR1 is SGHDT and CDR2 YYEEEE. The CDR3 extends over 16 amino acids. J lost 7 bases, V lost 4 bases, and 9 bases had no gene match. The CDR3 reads CASSRRLAGATNEQFF. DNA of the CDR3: TGTGCCAGCAGCCGGAGACTAGCGGGGGCGACGAATGAGCAGTTCTTC.

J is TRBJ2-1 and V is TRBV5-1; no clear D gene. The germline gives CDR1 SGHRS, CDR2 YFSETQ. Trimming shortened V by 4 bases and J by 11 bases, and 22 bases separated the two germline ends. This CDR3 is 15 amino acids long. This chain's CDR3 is CASSLLSPSTVQQFF. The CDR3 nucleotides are TGCGCCAGCAGCCTACTCAGTCCCTCCACAGTCCAGCAGTTCTTC.

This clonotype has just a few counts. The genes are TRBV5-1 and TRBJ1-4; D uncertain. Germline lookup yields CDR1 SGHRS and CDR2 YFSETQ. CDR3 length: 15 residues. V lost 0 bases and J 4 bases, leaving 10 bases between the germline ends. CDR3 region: CASSLVSGLNEKLFF. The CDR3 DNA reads TGCGCCAGCAGCTTGGTTTCGGGCCTTAATGAAAAACTGTTTTTT.

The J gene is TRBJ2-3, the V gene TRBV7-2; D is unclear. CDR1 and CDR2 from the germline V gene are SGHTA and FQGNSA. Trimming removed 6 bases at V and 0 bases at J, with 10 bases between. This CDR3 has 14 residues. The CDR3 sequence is CASSPTKSTDTQYF. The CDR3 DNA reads TGTGCCAGCAGTCCCACTAAGAGCACAGATACGCAGTATTTT.

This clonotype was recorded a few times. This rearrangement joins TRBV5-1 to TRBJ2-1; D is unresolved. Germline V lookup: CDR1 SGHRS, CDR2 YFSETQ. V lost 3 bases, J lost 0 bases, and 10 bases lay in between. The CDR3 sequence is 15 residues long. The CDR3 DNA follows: TGCGCCAGCAGCTATACAGCTAGCTCCTACAATGAGCAGTTCTTC. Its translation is CASSYTASSYNEQFF. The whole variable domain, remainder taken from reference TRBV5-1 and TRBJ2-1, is KAGVTQTPRYLIKTRGQQVTLSCSPISGHRSVSWYQQTPGQGLQFLFEYFSETQRNKGNFPGRFSGRQFSNSRSEMNVSTLELGDSALYLCASSYTASSYNEQFFGPGTRLTVL.

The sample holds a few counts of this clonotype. CDR3 sequence reads: CSVEGRTGFSYEQYF. The CDR3 coding sequence is TGCAGCGTTGAGGGGAGGACAGGCTTCTCCTACGAGCAGTACTTC. The gene calls are TRBV29-1 and TRBJ2-7, with a tentative D call TRBD1 (7 bases). The CDR3 runs to 15 residues. Germline loops: CDR1 SQVTM, CDR2 ANQGSEA. Trimming pared 3 bases from V and 0 bases from J, leaving 15 bases between.

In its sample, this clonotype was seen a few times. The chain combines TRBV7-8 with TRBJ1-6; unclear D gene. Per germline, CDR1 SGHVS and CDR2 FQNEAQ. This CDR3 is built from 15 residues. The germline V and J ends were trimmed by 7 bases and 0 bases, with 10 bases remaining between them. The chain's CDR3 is CASTHQLSYNSPLHF. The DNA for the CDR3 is TGTGCCAGCACCCACCAACTCTCCTATAATTCACCCCTCCACTTT.

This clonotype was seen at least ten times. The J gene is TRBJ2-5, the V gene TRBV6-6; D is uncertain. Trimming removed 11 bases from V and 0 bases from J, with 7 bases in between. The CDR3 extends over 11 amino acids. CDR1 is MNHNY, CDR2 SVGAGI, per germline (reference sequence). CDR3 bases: TGTGCCTACCGGGACCAAGAGACCCAGTACTTC. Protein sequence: CAYRDQETQYF.

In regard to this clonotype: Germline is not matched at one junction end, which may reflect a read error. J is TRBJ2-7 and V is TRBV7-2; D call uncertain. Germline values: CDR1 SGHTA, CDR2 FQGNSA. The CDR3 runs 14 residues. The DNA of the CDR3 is TGTGCCTGCAGCTTATGGACGGAGACCTACGAGCAGTACTTC. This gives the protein CACSLWTETYEQYF.

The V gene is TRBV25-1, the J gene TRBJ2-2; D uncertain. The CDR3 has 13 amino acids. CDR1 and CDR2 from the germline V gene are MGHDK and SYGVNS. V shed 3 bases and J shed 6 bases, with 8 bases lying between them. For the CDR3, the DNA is TGTGCCAGCAGTGAGGTGGTCCCCGGGGAGCTGTTTTTT. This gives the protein CASSEVVPGELFF.

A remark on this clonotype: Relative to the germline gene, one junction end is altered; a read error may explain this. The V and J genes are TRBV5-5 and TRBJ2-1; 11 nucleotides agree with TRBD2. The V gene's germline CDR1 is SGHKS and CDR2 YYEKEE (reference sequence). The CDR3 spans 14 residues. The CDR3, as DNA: TGTGCCAACAGCCAGGGACTAGCGGAGCGGGGGCAGTTCTTC. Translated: CANSQGLAERGQFF.

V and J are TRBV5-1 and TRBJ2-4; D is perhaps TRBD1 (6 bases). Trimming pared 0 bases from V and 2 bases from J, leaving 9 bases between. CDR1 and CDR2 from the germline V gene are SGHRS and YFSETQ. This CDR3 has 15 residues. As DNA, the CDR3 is TGCGCCAGCAGCTTGGGTGGACAGACCAAAAACATTCAGTACTTC. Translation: CASSLGGQTKNIQYF.